This entry concerns a single TCR beta chain. As yet, its antigen is unknown. Sequencing used immunoSEQ multiplex PCR; TCRdb keeps in-frame clones, though not all of them. The profile shows under 200,000 clones, 84% of them singletons. This specimen belongs to a study of cytomegalovirus exposure and HLA in healthy donors. V lost 9 bases and J lost 2; bases outside the gene matches: 6. Germline V lookup: CDR1 LNHDA, CDR2 SQIVND (reference sequence). This CDR3 has 14 residues. Study results and limitations: The classifier reportedly diagnosed cytomegalovirus status with high sensitivity and specificity. A list of 164 TCR beta chains associated with cytomegalovirus was given.

This chain uses TRBV19 with TRBJ1-4; 7 bases align to TRBD1. The material sequenced was PBMCs. This TCR was sampled from a man between 18 and 35 years old in good health and CMV-seropositive. The CDR3 DNA follows: TGTGCCAGCCTCGAGGGACAGACTAATGAAAAACTGTTTTTT. Translated: CASLEGQTNEKLFF.